The clone carrying this TCR beta chain was picked up a small number of times. The target antigen is unknown. This entry belongs to a study of T-cell memory formation after mild COVID-19. Study at large: TCR clusters were mostly confined to one donor each.

Study-wide results and limits: Memory sampled before infection contained some responding clones, suggesting cross-reactive memory joined.

The CDR3 is 15 residues long. TCR alpha and TCR beta cDNA libraries carrying sample barcodes and UMIs came from 5'RACE with constant-segment primers. TCRdb re-called the 5' RACE reads through MiXCR, storing one row per CDR3 protein. The sample yields 470,000 or so distinct CDR3 sequences, about 18% seen once. The chain has TRBV21-1 and TRBJ2-3; the table calls TRBD2, which could not be checked here. TRBV21-1 is shown as a pseudogene. The sequence derives from an adult woman who had mild COVID-19 (a few samples of this study predate the infection). Cell type and time point are not known. Sequencing used PBMCs or a T cell subset sorted from them (not recorded which). CDR3 region: CASSGSSGGCSTQYF. The DNA for the CDR3 is TGTGCCAGCAGTGGTTCTAGCGGGGGGTGTAGTACGCAGTATTTT.